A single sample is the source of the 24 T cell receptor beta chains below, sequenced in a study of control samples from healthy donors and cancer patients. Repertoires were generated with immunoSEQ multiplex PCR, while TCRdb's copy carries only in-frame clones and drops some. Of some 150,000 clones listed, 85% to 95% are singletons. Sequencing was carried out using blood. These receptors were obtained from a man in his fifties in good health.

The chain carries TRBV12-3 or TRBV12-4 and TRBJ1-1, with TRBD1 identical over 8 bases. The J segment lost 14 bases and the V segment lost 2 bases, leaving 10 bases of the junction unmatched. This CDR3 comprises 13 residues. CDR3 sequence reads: CASSLSVGQGLFF. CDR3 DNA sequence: TGTGCCAGCAGTTTATCGGTAGGACAGGGCTTATTCTTT.

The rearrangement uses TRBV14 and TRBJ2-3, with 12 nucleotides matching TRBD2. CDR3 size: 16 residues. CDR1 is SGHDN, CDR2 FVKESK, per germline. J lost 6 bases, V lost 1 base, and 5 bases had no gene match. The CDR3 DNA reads TGTGCCAGCAGCCAAGCACGACTAGCGGGAGTGGATACGCAGTATTTT. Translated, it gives CASSQARLAGVDTQYF.

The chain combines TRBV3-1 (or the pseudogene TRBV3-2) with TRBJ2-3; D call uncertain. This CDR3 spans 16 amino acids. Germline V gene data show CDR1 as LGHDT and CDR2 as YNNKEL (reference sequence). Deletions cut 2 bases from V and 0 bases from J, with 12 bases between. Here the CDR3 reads CASSQRLLTSTDTQYF. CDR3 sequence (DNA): TGTGCCAGCAGCCAAAGACTCCTTACTAGCACAGATACGCAGTATTTT.

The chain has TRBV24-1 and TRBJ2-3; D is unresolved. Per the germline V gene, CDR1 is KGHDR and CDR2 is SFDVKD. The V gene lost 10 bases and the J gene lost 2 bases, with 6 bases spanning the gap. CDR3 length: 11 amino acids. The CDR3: CATGTTDTQYF. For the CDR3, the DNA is TGTGCCACAGGTACCACAGATACGCAGTATTTT.

The CDR3: CATSEARQGLDYGYTF. In DNA form, the CDR3 reads TGTGCCACCAGTGAGGCTCGACAGGGGTTGGACTATGGCTACACCTTC. The chain is built from TRBV24-1 and TRBJ1-2; TRBD1 agrees at 8 bases. Germline trimming cut 4 bases from V and 3 bases from J; bases unmatched to any gene: 9. Germline CDR1 reads KGHDR; CDR2 reads SFDVKD. The CDR3 has 16 residues.

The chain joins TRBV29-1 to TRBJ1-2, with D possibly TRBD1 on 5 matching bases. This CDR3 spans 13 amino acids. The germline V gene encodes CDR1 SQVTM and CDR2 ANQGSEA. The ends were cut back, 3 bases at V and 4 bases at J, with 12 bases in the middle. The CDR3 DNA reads TGCAGCGTTGATGGGGGAAGTAGCTATGGCTACACCTTC. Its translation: CSVDGGSSYGYTF.

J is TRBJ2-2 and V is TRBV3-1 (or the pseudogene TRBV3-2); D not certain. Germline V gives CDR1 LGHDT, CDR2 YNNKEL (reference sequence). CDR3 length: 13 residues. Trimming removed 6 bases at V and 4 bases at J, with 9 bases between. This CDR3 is CASSLDSTGELFF. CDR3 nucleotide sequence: TGTGCCAGCAGTCTAGACTCCACCGGGGAGCTGTTTTTT.

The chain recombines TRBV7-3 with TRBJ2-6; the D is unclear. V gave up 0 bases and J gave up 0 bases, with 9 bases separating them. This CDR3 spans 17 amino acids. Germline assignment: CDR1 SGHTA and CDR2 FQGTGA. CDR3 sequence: CASSLTMGSSGANVLTF. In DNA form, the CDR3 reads TGTGCCAGCAGCTTAACGATGGGAAGCTCTGGGGCCAACGTCCTGACTTTC.

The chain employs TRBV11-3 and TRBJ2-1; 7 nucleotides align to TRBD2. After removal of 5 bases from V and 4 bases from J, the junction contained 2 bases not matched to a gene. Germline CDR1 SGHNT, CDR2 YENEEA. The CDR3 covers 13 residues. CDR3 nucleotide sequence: TGTGCCAGCAGCCCCGGGGGGTACAATGAGCAGTTCTTC. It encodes CASSPGGYNEQFF.

CDR3 coding DNA: TGTGCCAGCAGTAACCAGGGGGCGAGAGGCTACACCTTC. Amino acids: CASSNQGARGYTF. The chain uses TRBV6-6 and TRBJ1-2; 8 bases match TRBD1. The CDR3 is 13 residues long. V shed 5 bases, J shed 8 bases, and the junction held 7 bases outside the gene matches. Germline lookup yields CDR1 MNHNY and CDR2 SVGAGI (reference sequence).

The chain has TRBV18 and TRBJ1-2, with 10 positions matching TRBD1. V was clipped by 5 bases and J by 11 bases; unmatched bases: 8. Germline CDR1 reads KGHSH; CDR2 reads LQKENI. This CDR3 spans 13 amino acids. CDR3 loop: CASSSGQGKRYTF. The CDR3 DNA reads TGTGCCAGCTCATCGGGACAGGGGAAACGGTACACCTTC.

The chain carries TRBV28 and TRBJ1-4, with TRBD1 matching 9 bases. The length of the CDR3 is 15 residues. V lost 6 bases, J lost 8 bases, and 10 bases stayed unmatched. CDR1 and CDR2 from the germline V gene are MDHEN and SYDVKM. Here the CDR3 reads CASSPRDRVSEKLFF. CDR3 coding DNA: TGTGCCAGCAGCCCCCGGGACAGGGTATCAGAAAAACTGTTTTTT.

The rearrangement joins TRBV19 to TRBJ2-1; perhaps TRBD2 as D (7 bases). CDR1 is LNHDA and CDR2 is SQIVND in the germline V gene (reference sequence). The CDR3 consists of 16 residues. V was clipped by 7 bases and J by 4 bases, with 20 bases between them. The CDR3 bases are TGTGCCAGTAAAACCCAAGAGGGGGGGACTTACAATGAGCAGTTCTTC. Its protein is CASKTQEGGTYNEQFF. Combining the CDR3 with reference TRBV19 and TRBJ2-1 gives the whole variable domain DGGITQSPKYLFRKEGQNVTLSCEQNLNHDAMYWYRQDPGQGLRLIYYSQIVNDFQKGDIAEGYSVSREKKESFPLTVTSAQKNPTAFYLCASKTQEGGTYNEQFFGPGTRLTVL.

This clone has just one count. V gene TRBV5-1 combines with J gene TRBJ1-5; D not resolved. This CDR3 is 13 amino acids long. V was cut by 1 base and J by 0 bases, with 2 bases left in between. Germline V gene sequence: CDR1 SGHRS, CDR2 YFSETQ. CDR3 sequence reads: CASSLSSNQPQHF. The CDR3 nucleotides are TGCGCCAGCAGCTTGTCTAGCAATCAGCCCCAGCATTTT.

The CDR3 spells CAWSLGTGAYHGYTF. DNA for the CDR3: TGTGCCTGGAGTTTAGGGACAGGGGCTTATCACGGCTACACCTTC. The chain links TRBV30 to TRBJ1-2, with TRBD1 identical over 10 bases. The CDR3 has 15 amino acids. Germline V lookup: CDR1 GTSNPN, CDR2 SVGIG (reference sequence). V lost 2 bases to trimming and J lost 8 bases; unmatched junction nucleotides: 11. The variable domain in full, completed from reference TRBV30 and TRBJ1-2, reads SQTIHQWPATLVQPVGSPLSLECTVEGTSNPNLYWYRQAAGRGLQLLFYSVGIGQISSEVPQNLSASRPQDRQFILSSKKLLLSDSGFYLCAWSLGTGAYHGYTFGSGTRLTVV.

The CDR3 DNA follows: TGCAGCGTTGAAAGTGTGGCAGGGCCCACAGATACGCAGTATTTT. Its translation is CSVESVAGPTDTQYF. The V call is TRBV29-1, the J call TRBJ2-3; a possible D gene is TRBD1 (5 bases). CDR3 length: 15 amino acids. The V end was cut by 2 bases, the J end by 2 bases, with 14 bases between. Germline assignment: CDR1 SQVTM and CDR2 ANQGSEA.

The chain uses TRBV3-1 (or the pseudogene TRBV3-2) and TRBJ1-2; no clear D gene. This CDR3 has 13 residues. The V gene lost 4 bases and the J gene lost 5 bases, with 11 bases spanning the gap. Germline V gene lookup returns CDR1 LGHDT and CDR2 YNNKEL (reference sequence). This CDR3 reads CASSPTGDYGYTF. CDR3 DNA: TGTGCCAGCAGCCCGACGGGAGATTATGGCTACACCTTC.

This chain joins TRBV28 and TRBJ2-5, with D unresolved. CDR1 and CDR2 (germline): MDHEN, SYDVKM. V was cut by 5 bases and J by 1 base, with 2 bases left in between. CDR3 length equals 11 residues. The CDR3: CASSTQETQYF. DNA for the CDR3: TGTGCCAGCAGTACCCAAGAGACCCAGTACTTC.

The CDR3 loop is CASSLGRGLEQYF. CDR3 nucleotides: TGTGCCAGCAGCTTGGGGCGCGGGCTCGAGCAGTACTTC. V is TRBV5-6 and J is TRBJ2-7; the D gene is possibly TRBD2 (5 bases). CDR1 is SGHDT, CDR2 YYEEEE, per germline. V gave up 0 bases and J gave up 6 bases, with 10 bases separating them. This CDR3 is built from 13 residues.

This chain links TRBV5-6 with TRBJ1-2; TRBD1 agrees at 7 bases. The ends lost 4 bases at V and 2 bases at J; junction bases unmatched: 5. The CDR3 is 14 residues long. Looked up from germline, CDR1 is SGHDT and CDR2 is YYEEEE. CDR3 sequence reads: CASSGVGQNYGYTF. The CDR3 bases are TGTGCCAGCAGCGGGGTGGGACAGAACTATGGCTACACCTTC.

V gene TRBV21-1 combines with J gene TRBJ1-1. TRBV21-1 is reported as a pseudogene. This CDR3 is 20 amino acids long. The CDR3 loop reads CASSKKKGRLSGVGNTEAFF. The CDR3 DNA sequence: TGTGCCAGCAGCAAAAAAAAGGGACGTCTATCGGGGGTGGGTAACACTGAAGCTTTCTTT.

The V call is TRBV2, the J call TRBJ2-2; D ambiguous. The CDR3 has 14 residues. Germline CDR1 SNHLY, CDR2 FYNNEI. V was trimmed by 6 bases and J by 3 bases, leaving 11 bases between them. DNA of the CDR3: TGTGCCAGCAGCGGCTACAGTGACACCGGGGAGCTGTTTTTT. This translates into CASSGYSDTGELFF. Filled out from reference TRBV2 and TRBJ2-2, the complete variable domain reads EPEVTQTPSHQVTQMGQEVILRCVPISNHLYFYWYRQILGQKVEFLVSFYNNEISEKSEIFDDQFSVERPDGSNFTLKIRSTKLEDSAMYFCASSGYSDTGELFFGEGSRLTVL.

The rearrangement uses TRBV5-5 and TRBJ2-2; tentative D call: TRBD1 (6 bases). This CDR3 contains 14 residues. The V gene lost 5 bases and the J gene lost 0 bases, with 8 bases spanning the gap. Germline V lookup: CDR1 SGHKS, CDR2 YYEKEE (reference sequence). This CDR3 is CASRGTSNTGELFF. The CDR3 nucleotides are TGTGCCAGCAGGGGGACATCGAACACCGGGGAGCTGTTTTTT.

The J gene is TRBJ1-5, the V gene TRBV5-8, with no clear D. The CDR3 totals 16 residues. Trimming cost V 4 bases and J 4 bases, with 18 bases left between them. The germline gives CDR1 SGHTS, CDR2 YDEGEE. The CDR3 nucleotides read TGTGCCAGCAGCCTACTCATCTTAGAAGGGAATCAGCCCCAGCATTTT. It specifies CASSLLILEGNQPQHF.